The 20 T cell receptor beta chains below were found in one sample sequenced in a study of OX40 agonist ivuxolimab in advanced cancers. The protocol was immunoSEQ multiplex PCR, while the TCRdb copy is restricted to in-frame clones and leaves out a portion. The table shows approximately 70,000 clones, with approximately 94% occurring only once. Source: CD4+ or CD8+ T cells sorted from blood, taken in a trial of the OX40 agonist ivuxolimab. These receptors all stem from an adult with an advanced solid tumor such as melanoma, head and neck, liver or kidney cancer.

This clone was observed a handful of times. CDR3 DNA: TGCGCCAGCAGTTGCAGGGTAGTTTGTCAGCCCCAGCATTTT. This encodes CASSCRVVCQPQHF. The rearrangement links TRBV10-1 to TRBJ1-5, with D maybe TRBD1 (5 bases). CDR1 is WNHNN and CDR2 is SYGVQD in the germline V gene (reference sequence). Trimming removed 5 bases from V and 6 bases from J, with 14 bases in between. This CDR3 spans 14 amino acids.

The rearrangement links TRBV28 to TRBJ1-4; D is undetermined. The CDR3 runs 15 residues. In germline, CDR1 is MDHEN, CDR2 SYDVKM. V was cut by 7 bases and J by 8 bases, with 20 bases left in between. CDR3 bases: TGTGCCAGCATTTCCCGGACCGCCGGATGGGAAAAACTGTTTTTT. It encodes CASISRTAGWEKLFF.

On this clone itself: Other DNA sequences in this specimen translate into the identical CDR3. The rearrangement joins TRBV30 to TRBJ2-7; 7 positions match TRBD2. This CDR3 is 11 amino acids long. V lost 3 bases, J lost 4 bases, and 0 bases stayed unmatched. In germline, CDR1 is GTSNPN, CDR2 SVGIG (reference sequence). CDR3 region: CAWRREYEQYF. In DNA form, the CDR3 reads TGTGCCTGGAGGCGGGAGTACGAGCAGTACTTC.

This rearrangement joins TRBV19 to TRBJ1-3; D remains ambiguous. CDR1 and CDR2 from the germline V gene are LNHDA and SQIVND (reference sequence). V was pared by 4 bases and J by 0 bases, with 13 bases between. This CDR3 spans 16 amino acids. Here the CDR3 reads CASSTLGPHSGNTIYF. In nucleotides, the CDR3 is TGTGCCAGTAGTACACTTGGTCCTCACTCTGGAAACACCATATATTTT.

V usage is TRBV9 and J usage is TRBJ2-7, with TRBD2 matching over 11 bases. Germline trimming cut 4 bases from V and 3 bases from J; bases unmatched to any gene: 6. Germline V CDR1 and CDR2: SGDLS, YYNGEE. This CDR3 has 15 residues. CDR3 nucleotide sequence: TGTGCCAGCAGCCCCCGACTAGCGGGAAACTACGAGCAGTACTTC. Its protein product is CASSPRLAGNYEQYF. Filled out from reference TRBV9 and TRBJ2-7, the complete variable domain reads DSGVTQTPKHLITATGQRVTLRCSPRSGDLSVYWYQQSLDQGLQFLIQYYNGEERAKGNILERFSAQQFPDLHSELNLSSLELGDSALYFCASSPRLAGNYEQYFGPGTRLTVT.

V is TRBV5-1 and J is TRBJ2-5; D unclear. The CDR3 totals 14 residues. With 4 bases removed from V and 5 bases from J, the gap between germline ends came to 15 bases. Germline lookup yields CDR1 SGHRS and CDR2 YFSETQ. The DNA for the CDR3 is TGCGCCAGCAGCAAAGTTCCGACCTGGGAGACCCAGTACTTC. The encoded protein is CASSKVPTWETQYF.

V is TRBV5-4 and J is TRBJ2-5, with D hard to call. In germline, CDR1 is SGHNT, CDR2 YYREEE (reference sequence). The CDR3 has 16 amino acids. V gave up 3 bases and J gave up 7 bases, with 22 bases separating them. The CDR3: CASSSPGQTDVGTQYF. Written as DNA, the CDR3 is TGTGCCAGCAGCTCTCCGGGTCAGACGGATGTGGGGACCCAGTACTTC.

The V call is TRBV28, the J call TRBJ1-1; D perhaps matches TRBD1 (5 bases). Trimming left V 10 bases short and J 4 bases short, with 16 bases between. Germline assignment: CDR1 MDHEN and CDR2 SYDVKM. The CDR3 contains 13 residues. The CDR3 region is CATTKQVATEAFF. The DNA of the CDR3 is TGTGCCACCACGAAACAGGTCGCCACTGAAGCTTTCTTT.

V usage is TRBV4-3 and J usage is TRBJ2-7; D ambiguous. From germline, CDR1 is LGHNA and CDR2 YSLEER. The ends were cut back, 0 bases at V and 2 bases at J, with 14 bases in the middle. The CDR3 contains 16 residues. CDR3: CASSQDGRVGPYEQYF. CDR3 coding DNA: TGCGCCAGCAGCCAAGACGGTCGGGTTGGGCCCTACGAGCAGTACTTC.

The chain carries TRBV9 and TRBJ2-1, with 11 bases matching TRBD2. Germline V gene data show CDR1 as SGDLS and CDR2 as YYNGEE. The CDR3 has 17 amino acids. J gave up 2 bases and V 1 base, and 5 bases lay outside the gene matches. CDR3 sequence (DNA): TGTGCCAGCAGCGTATCCGGGACTAGCGGCCCCTACAATGAGCAGTTCTTC. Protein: CASSVSGTSGPYNEQFF.

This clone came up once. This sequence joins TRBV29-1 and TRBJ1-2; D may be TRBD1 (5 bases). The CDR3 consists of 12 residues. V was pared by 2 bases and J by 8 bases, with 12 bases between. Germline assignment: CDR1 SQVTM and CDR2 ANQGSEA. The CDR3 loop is CSVESRTRGYTF. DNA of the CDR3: TGCAGCGTTGAATCCCGGACACGGGGCTACACCTTC.

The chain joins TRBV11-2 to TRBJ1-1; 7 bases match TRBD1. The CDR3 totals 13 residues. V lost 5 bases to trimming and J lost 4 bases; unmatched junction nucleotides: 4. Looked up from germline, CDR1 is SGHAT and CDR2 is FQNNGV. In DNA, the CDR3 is TGTGCCAGCAGCCCTCCAGGGGGCACTGAAGCTTTCTTT. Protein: CASSPPGGTEAFF. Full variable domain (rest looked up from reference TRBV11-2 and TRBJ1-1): EAGVAQSPRYKIIEKRQSVAFWCNPISGHATLYWYQQILGQGPKLLIQFQNNGVVDDSQLPKDRFSAERLKGVDSTLKIQPAKLEDSAVYLCASSPPGGTEAFFGQGTRLTVV.

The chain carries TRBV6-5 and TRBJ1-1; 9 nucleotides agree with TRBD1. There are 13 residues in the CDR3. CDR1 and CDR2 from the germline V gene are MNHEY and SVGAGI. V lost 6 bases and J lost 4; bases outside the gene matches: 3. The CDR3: CASSTGGRTEAFF. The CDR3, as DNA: TGTGCCAGCAGCACAGGGGGCCGCACTGAAGCTTTCTTT.

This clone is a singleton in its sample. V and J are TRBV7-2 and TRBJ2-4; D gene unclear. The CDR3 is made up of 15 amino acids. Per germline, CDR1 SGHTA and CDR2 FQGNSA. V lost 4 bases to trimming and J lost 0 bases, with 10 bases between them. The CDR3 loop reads CASSSPHLAKNIQYF. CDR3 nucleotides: TGTGCCAGCAGCTCCCCGCATCTAGCCAAAAACATTCAGTACTTC. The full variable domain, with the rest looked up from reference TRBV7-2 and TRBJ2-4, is GAGVSQSPSNKVTEKGKDVELRCDPISGHTALYWYRQSLGQGLEFLIYFQGNSAPDKSGLPSDRFSAERTGGSVSTLTIQRTQQEDSAVYLCASSSPHLAKNIQYFGAGTRLSVL.

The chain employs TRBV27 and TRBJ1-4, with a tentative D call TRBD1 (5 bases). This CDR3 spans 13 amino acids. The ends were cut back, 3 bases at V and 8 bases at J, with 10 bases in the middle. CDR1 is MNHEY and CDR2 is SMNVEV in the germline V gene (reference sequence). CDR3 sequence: CASSFLGTEKLFF. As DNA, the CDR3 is TGTGCCAGCAGTTTCCTTGGGACCGAAAAACTGTTTTTT.

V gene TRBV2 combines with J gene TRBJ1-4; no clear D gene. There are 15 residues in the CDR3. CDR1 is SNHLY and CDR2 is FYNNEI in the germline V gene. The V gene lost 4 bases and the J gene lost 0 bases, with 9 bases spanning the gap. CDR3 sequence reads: CASSGGRATNEKLFF. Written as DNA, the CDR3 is TGTGCCAGCAGTGGTGGGCGGGCAACTAATGAAAAACTGTTTTTT.

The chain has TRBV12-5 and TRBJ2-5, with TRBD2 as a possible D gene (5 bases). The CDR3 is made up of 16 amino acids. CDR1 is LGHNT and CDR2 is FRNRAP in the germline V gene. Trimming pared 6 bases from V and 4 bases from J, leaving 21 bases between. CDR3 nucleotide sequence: TGTGCTAGTGGATCGACTACTAGTAGGGTCCCAGAGACCCAGTACTTC. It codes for CASGSTTSRVPETQYF. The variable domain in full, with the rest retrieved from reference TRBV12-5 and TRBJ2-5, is DARVTQTPRHKVTEMGQEVTMRCQPILGHNTVFWYRQTMMQGLELLAYFRNRAPLDDSGMPKDRFSAEMPDATLATLKIQPSEPRDSAVYFCASGSTTSRVPETQYFGPGTRLLVL.

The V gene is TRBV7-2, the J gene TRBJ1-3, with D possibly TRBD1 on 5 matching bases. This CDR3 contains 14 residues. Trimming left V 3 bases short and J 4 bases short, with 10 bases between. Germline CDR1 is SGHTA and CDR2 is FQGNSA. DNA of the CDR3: TGTGCCAGCAGCTTCTCAGGGTTAGGAAACACCATATATTTT. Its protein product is CASSFSGLGNTIYF.

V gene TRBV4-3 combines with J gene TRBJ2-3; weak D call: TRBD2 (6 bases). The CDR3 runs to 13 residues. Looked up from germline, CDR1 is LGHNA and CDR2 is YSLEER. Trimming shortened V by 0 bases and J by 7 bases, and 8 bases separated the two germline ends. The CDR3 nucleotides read TGCGCCAGCAGCCAAGAAGGCGGGAATACGCAGTATTTT. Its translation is CASSQEGGNTQYF.

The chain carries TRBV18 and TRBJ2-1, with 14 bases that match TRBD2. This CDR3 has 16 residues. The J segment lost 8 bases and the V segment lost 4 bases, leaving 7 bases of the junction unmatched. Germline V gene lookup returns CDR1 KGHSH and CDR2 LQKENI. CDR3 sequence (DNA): TGTGCCAGCTCACGAGCCGGGACTAGCGGGAGTTATGAGCAGTTCTTC. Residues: CASSRAGTSGSYEQFF. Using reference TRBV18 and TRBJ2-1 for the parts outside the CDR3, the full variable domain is NAGVMQNPRHLVRRRGQEARLRCSPMKGHSHVYWYRQLPEEGLKFMVYLQKENIIDESGMPKERFSAEFPKEGPSILRIQQVVRGDSAAYFCASSRAGTSGSYEQFFGPGTRLTVL.